This entry lists 13 T cell receptor beta chains sequenced from one sample in a study of blood T cell dynamics during melanoma immunotherapy (dated by TCRdb to the early 2020s). The library was prepared using the immunoSEQ multiplex PCR assay. This immuneACCESS table, as held by TCRdb, lists in-frame sequences with V and J called but not all clones. Of the missing ones, under half trace to an unresolved V gene in checked studies; the others have no known cause. For this sample there are roughly 16,000 clones; 83% appear just once. The top ten constitute around 8% of the sample. The time point label, read with the paper, signifies: pre-treatment baseline. Sample: blood, taken from a patient treated with checkpoint blockade. Receptors originate from a human donor with melanoma.

This sequence joins TRBV4-1 and TRBJ1-2, with a possible D match to TRBD1 (5 bases). V gave up 3 bases and J gave up 2 bases, with 10 bases separating them. CDR3 length: 14 amino acids. Germline V gives CDR1 MGHRA, CDR2 YSYEKL. CDR3: CASSQGDGNYGYTF. The DNA of the CDR3 is TGCGCCAGCAGCCAGGGGGACGGAAACTATGGCTACACCTTC.

This chain joins TRBV15 and TRBJ2-1; 9 nucleotides line up with TRBD2. V shed 2 bases and J 4 bases; nucleotides not matched to a gene: 6. Germline lookup yields CDR1 LNHNV and CDR2 YYDKDF (reference sequence). This CDR3 has 16 amino acids. The CDR3 spells CATSRPPSGIYNEQFF. The CDR3, as DNA: TGTGCCACCAGCAGACCCCCTAGCGGGATTTACAATGAGCAGTTCTTC.

The rearrangement joins TRBV15 to TRBJ1-1; 7 bases agree with TRBD1. Trimming removed 3 bases from V and 10 bases from J; junction bases left unmatched: 8. Germline assignment: CDR1 LNHNV and CDR2 YYDKDF (reference sequence). This CDR3 contains 13 residues. CDR3 protein: CATSRVQGTGAFF. CDR3 DNA sequence: TGTGCCACCAGCAGGGTACAGGGGACCGGAGCTTTCTTT.

The chain links TRBV9 to TRBJ2-1; no clear D. Germline V gene data show CDR1 as SGDLS and CDR2 as YYNGEE. This CDR3 is built from 16 residues. V gave up 4 bases and J gave up 3 bases, with 17 bases separating them. The CDR3 sequence: CASSPRLLAVYNEQFF. The CDR3 DNA sequence: TGTGCCAGCAGCCCGCGCCTCTTAGCTGTCTACAATGAGCAGTTCTTC.

The chain carries TRBV7-9 and TRBJ1-4; perhaps TRBD1 as D (5 bases). This CDR3 comprises 13 residues. Germline values: CDR1 SEHNR, CDR2 FQNEAQ (reference sequence). V was shortened by 10 bases and J by 8 bases, with 17 bases between the two germline ends. The CDR3 protein is CATQTAGGEKLFF. The CDR3 bases are TGTGCCACCCAGACAGCCGGTGGGGAAAAACTGTTTTTT.

The chain couples TRBV13 to TRBJ2-7, with 7 nucleotides matching TRBD1. The CDR3 covers 14 residues. CDR1 is PRHDT, CDR2 FYEKMQ, per germline (reference sequence). The trim removed 2 bases at V and 1 base at J, leaving 2 bases unmatched. The chain's CDR3 is CASSLLQGSYEQYF. The CDR3 DNA is TGTGCCAGCAGCTTATTACAGGGGTCCTACGAGCAGTACTTC.

The chain has TRBV7-2 and TRBJ1-6, with 7 bases aligning to TRBD1. The CDR3 runs 15 residues. With 3 bases clipped from V and 10 bases from J, the junction kept 9 bases outside the gene matches. Germline CDR1 reads SGHTA; CDR2 reads FQGNSA. The CDR3 protein is CASSFAGGRRSPLHF. Written as DNA, the CDR3 is TGTGCCAGCAGCTTTGCAGGGGGAAGACGATCACCCCTCCACTTT.

This chain joins TRBV9 and TRBJ2-5; D is unresolved. V lost 0 bases and J lost 4, with 10 bases in between. Germline V gene sequence: CDR1 SGDLS, CDR2 YYNGEE. The CDR3 is 14 amino acids. The CDR3 here is CASSVDGRIETQYF. The CDR3 bases are TGTGCCAGCAGCGTAGACGGCAGGATAGAGACCCAGTACTTC.

In its sample, this clone was seen a few times. The chain has TRBV6-6 and TRBJ1-2; D is undetermined. V lost 8 bases and J lost 3, with 10 bases in between. This CDR3 is built from 12 residues. Germline CDR1 is MNHNY and CDR2 is SVGAGI (reference sequence). Here the CDR3 DNA reads TGTGCCAGCTCCAGAAGGGACTATGGCTACACCTTC. Residues: CASSRRDYGYTF.

The chain has TRBV5-1 and TRBJ2-7, with 11 bases aligning to TRBD1. From germline, CDR1 is SGHRS and CDR2 YFSETQ. This CDR3 spans 15 amino acids. V shed 0 bases, J shed 4 bases, and the junction held 3 bases outside the gene matches. The CDR3 coding sequence is TGCGCCAGCAGCTTGGTAGGGGACAGGGGGTACGAGCAGTACTTC. Its protein is CASSLVGDRGYEQYF.

The rearrangement uses TRBV30 and TRBJ1-2, with TRBD1 matching 11 bases. Germline assignment: CDR1 GTSNPN and CDR2 SVGIG (reference sequence). V shed 2 bases and J 6 bases; nucleotides not matched to a gene: 8. The CDR3 has 15 amino acids. CDR3 DNA: TGTGCCTGGAGTACTCCGGACAGGGGGCGTGATGGCTACACCTTC. Translation gives CAWSTPDRGRDGYTF.

The chain employs TRBV21-1 and TRBJ1-2; the D segment call TRBD1 is taken from the table without a DNA check. TRBV21-1 is recorded as a pseudogene. CDR3 length: 16 residues. In nucleotides, the CDR3 is TGTGCCAGCACCGGGGACAGGGGGACTAATAACTATGGCTACACCTTC. Translating gives CASTGDRGTNNYGYTF.

The CDR3 loop reads CASMTGGFVGNEQFF. CDR3 coding DNA: TGTGCCAGCATGACGGGAGGGTTCGTGGGGAATGAGCAGTTCTTC. The chain links TRBV28 to TRBJ2-1; 8 bases are a match to TRBD2. Germline V CDR1 and CDR2: MDHEN, SYDVKM. The ends lost 7 bases at V and 7 bases at J; junction bases unmatched: 12. This CDR3 has 15 amino acids.